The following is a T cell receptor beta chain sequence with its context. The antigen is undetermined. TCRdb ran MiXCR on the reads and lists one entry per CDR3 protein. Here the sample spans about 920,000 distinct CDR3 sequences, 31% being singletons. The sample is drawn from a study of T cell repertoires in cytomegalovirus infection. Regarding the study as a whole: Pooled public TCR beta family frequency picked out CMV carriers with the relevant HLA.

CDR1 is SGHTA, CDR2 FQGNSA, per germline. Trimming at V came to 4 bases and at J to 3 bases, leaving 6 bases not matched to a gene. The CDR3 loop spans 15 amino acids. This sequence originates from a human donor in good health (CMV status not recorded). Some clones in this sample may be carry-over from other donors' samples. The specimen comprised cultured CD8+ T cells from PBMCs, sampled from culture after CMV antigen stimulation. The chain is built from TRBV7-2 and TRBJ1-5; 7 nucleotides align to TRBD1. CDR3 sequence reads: CASSSWTGYNQPQHF. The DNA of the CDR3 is TGTGCCAGCAGCTCCTGGACAGGTTACAATCAGCCCCAGCATTTT.